Sequencing of this T cell receptor (beta chain) was carried out in a study of identical twins. Of note for this clonotype: The antigen is undetermined.

Template switching created a universal primer site, and the cDNA included unique molecular identifiers. TCRdb re-called the 5' RACE reads through MiXCR, storing one row per CDR3 protein. Of about 890,000 distinct CDR3 sequences in the sample, around an eighth were seen once. This CDR3 contains 15 residues. The V end lost 7 bases, the J end lost 2 bases, and 17 bases lay between the germline ends. Study-level results: An excess of low generation probability was shown by twin-shared out-of-frame alpha sequences. Zero-insertion analyses were open to partial confounding by invariant MAIT and iNKT cells. In drawing conclusions, the study used cross-sectional statistical analysis and did not follow the same donors.

The sample was also linked to a second study, of yellow fever vaccine responses in identical twins.

Sequencing was done on a sample of PBMCs. The chain is built from TRBV12-3 or TRBV12-4 and TRBJ1-2; no clear D. The sequence was collected from a young woman in good health. DNA of the CDR3: TGTGCCAGCACAGAGAGAACCGGGTCGAACTATGGCTACACCTTC. Translation: CASTERTGSNYGYTF.